This TCR beta chain was captured by sequencing in a study of cytomegalovirus exposure and HLA in healthy donors. The study ran its PCR with 60 Vbeta and 13 Jbeta primers. Profiling relied on immunoSEQ multiplex PCR, and the TCRdb table lists in-frame clones only, not all of them. The repertoire includes about 130,000 clones, more than 80% of them detected once, and 8.9% sits in the top ten. The study, taken as a whole, reports: When analyzed later, a missense DCLRE1C variant was found to be linked to TCR beta V- and J-gene trimming. An analysis done earlier found most TCR beta V segments productive about 87% or about 30% of the time.

In the case of this clone: Antigen specificity is unknown.

V was clipped by 5 bases and J by 12 bases, with 18 bases between them. Germline CDR1 reads SGHDT; CDR2 reads YYEEEE. This CDR3 has 13 amino acids. V usage is TRBV5-6 and J usage is TRBJ2-1; the D gene is possibly TRBD1 (8 bases). What was sequenced was PBMCs. The source of this sequence is a young man in good health and CMV-seropositive. The CDR3 DNA follows: TGTGCCAGCAGTTTCGACAGGGGCGGGGGGCAGTTCTTC. Translation gives CASSFDRGGGQFF.